These T cell receptor beta chains were read from a single sample in a study of blood T cell repertoires in COVID-19. Sequencing was performed with immunoSEQ multiplex PCR; in TCRdb, only in-frame clones are kept and a portion is missing. The data contain 80,000 or so clones, around 92% of them seen just once; the ten biggest clones take up 1.9%. The sample was peripheral blood. The origin of the receptors is a woman aged 50 to 65 in a cohort sampled during active COVID-19. CDR3s include the opening cysteine and the closing phenylalanine or tryptophan. The D gene is left open where the match is weak.

length	V	D	J	DNA	CDR3
16	TRBV18	TRBD1	TRBJ1-1	TGTGCCAGCTCACCACTAGGGGGCAGGCGGAACACTGAAGCTTTCTTT	CASSPLGGRRNTEAFF
15	TRBV3-1/TRBV3-2	NA	TRBJ1-4	TGTGCCAGCAGCCTTGCGGGGGCTAAGGGGGGAAAACTGTTTTTT	CASSLAGAKGGKLFF
18	TRBV28	TRBD2	TRBJ2-2	TGTGCCAGCAGACCAAACCTAGCTAGCGGGAAAAACACCGGGGAGCTGTTTTTT	CASRPNLASGKNTGELFF
13	TRBV2	TRBD1	TRBJ2-2	TGTGCCAGCGAGGGACAGGGGGTCGGGGAGCTGTTTTTT	CASEGQGVGELFF
13	TRBV4-1	NA	TRBJ2-7	TGCGCCAGCAGCCAAGGGACAGTCTACGAGCAGTACTTC	CASSQGTVYEQYF
14	TRBV9	NA	TRBJ1-1	TGTGCCAGCAGCGTAACGGTCCAGAACACTGAAGCTTTCTTT	CASSVTVQNTEAFF
14	TRBV30	TRBD1	TRBJ2-5	TGTGCCTGGAAAGACAGGGCCCTCCAAGAGACCCAGTACTTC	CAWKDRALQETQYF
14	TRBV11-2	TRBD1	TRBJ1-1	TGTGCCAGCACGGGACAGGCGGGGGCCACTGAAGCTTTCTTT	CASTGQAGATEAFF
16	TRBV7-2	TRBD1	TRBJ1-2	TGTGCCAGCAGCGGACAGCCGGGACAGGGGGCTTGGGGCTACACCTTC	CASSGQPGQGAWGYTF
15	TRBV12-5	TRBD2	TRBJ2-1	TGTGCTAGTGGACTGGGGGGAGGGCCTCTGAATGAGCAGTTCTTC	CASGLGGGPLNEQFF